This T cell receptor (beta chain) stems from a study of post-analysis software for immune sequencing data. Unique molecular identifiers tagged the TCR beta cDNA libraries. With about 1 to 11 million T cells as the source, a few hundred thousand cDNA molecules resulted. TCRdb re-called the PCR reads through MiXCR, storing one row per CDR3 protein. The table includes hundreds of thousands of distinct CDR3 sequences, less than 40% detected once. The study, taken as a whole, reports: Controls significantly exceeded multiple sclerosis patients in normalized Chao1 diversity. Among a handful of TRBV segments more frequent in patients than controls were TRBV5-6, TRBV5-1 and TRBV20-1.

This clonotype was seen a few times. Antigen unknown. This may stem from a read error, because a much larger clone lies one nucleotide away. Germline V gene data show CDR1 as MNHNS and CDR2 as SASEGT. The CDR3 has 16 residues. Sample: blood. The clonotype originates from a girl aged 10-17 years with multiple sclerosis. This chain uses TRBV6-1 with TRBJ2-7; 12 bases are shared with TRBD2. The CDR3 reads CAGSEALLAGGYEQYF. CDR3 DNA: TGTGCCGGCAGTGAAGCGCTACTAGCGGGAGGCTACGAGCAGTACTTC.